This T cell receptor beta chain was found in a study of human T cells and chemical hapten exposure. By share of the sample, this clonotype is medium-sized. Described time point: healthy volunteer bleed at 6 weeks. Total RNA was isolated from whole blood that had not been fractionated. The library attached unique molecular identifiers to individual cDNA molecules. TCRdb independently ran MiXCR on the RACE reads; one entry per CDR3 protein. The sample carries 65,000 or so distinct CDR3 sequences, approximately 6.1% recorded once. The sequenced sample consisted of whole blood. This sequence was found in a female donor in good health. Some clones in this sample may be carry-over from other donors' samples.

The CDR3: CSITSSPGDTQYF. The CDR3 region has the DNA TGCAGTATAACTTCCAGTCCCGGAGATACGCAGTATTTT. This sequence joins TRBV20-1 and TRBJ2-3; D gene unclear. Germline V gives CDR1 DFQATT, CDR2 SNEGSKA (reference sequence). The V end lost 8 bases, the J end lost 5 bases, and 17 bases lay between the germline ends. The CDR3 is made up of 13 amino acids.